This T cell receptor beta chain was captured by sequencing in a study of shared clonotypes between healthy human individuals. Study-wide results and caveats: Among donors, the sharing of clonotypes was expected to be influenced by sequencing depth. In this cohort, only blood was sampled, and tissue repertoires likely differ.

Only Caucasian adults living in Nashville, Tennessee served as donors. On this clone: No antigen is known for it.

Tens of thousands of T cell genomes (approximately 0.2 ug DNA) went into each sorted-subset replicate. Clones were read by immunoSEQ multiplex PCR, and TCRdb kept only the in-frame ones, dropping some. This table has roughly 2,500,000 clones, over 85% appearing once. Germline loops: CDR1 MGHRA, CDR2 YSYEKL. This CDR3 spans 15 amino acids. Trimming pared 0 bases from V and 4 bases from J, leaving 13 bases between. J is TRBJ2-7 and V is TRBV4-1; D is possibly TRBD1 or TRBD2 (5 bases each). The source of this sequence is a man in his late teens or twenties in good health. Some clones in this sample may be carry-over from other donors' samples. The sample was naive CD4+ T cells from PBMCs. Documented subset: CD45RA+ positively selected. The CDR3 spells CASSQELGLAYEQYF. The CDR3 coding sequence is TGCGCCAGCAGCCAAGAATTGGGGCTAGCTTACGAGCAGTACTTC.